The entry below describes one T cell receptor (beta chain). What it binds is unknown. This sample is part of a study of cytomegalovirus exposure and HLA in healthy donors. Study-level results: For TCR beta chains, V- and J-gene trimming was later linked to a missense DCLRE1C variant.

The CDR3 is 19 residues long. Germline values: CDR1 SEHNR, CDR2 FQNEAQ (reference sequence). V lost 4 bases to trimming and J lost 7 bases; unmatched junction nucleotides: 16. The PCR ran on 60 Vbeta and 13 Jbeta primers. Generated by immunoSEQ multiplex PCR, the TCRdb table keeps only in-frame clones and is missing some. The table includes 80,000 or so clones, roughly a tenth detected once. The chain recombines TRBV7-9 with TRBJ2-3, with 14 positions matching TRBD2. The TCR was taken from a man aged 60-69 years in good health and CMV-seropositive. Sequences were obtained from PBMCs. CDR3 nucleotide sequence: TGTGCCAGCAGCTCCCCCGGGACTAGCGGGAGACGGGTTCCCTATACGCAGTATTTT. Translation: CASSSPGTSGRRVPYTQYF.